Shown below are 32 T cell receptor beta chains from a single sample sequenced in a study of beta chain features in type 1 diabetes. The study's findings and limits: Across all four CD4+ subsets, people with type 1 diabetes showed modestly shorter TCRB CDR3s.

Their cognate antigens are unknown. The sequenced template was cDNA made from the entire isolated RNA. This table comes from immunoSEQ multiplex PCR, and its TCRdb copy is limited to in-frame clones, with some not included. There are some 200,000 clones in the sample; 15% to 20% occur only once, and less than 0.09% lies in the top ten. The sample consisted of naive CD4+ T cells from blood. These receptors all come from a man aged 25 to 45 with type 1 diabetes.

Written as DNA, the CDR3 is TGCGCCAGCAGCCAAGAAAACAGGAAATACTATGGCTACACCTTC. Encoded protein: CASSQENRKYYGYTF. This chain joins TRBV4-3 and TRBJ1-2; weak D call: TRBD1 (5 bases). Trimming left V 0 bases short and J 3 bases short, with 11 bases between. The germline V gene has CDR1 LGHNA and CDR2 YSLEER. The CDR3 has 15 amino acids.

This sequence joins TRBV15 and TRBJ2-2; a possible D gene is TRBD1 (6 bases). There are 15 residues in the CDR3. The V end was cut by 4 bases, the J end by 2 bases, with 11 bases between. Germline assignment: CDR1 LNHNV and CDR2 YYDKDF (reference sequence). CDR3 protein: CATSNPGTNTGELFF. In DNA, the CDR3 is TGTGCCACCAGCAACCCCGGGACAAACACCGGGGAGCTGTTTTTT.

The genes are TRBV30 and TRBJ2-3; TRBD2 aligns across 12 bases. With 2 bases clipped from V and 0 bases from J, the junction kept 3 bases outside the gene matches. The CDR3 runs to 16 residues. From germline, CDR1 is GTSNPN and CDR2 SVGIG (reference sequence). CDR3 DNA sequence: TGTGCCTGGAGTCCAGGACTAGCGGGAAGCACAGATACGCAGTATTTT. Translating gives CAWSPGLAGSTDTQYF.

V and J are TRBV5-1 and TRBJ2-5; 8 nucleotides agree with TRBD1. This CDR3 spans 14 amino acids. Germline V CDR1 and CDR2: SGHRS, YFSETQ. With 4 bases clipped from V and 5 bases from J, the junction kept 7 bases outside the gene matches. The CDR3 loop is CASSTDRGAETQYF. The CDR3 DNA follows: TGCGCCAGCAGCACTGACAGGGGAGCTGAGACCCAGTACTTC.

In this sample, this clone turned up a few times. The V gene is TRBV27, the J gene TRBJ2-1, with 7 bases identical to TRBD1. V was clipped by 2 bases and J by 0 bases; unmatched bases: 7. CDR3 length: 17 amino acids. Germline-derived CDR1 and CDR2 are MNHEY and SMNVEV (reference sequence). Written as DNA, the CDR3 is TGTGCCAGCAGTTTACCTGGACAGGTCAGCTCCTACAATGAGCAGTTCTTC. Amino acids: CASSLPGQVSSYNEQFF.

The chain uses TRBV5-4 and TRBJ2-1; TRBD1 matches at 9 bases. From germline, CDR1 is SGHNT and CDR2 YYREEE (reference sequence). This CDR3 region has 13 residues. The V segment lost 3 bases and the J segment 8 bases; nucleotides outside the gene matches: 3. CDR3 protein: CASSSGQGDEQFF. The CDR3, as DNA: TGTGCCAGCAGCTCGGGACAGGGAGATGAGCAGTTCTTC.

The V call is TRBV9, the J call TRBJ2-3; the D is unclear. CDR3 length: 17 amino acids. V lost 4 bases to trimming and J lost 0 bases, with 18 bases between them. The V gene's germline CDR1 is SGDLS and CDR2 YYNGEE. CDR3 DNA: TGTGCCAGCAGCCCCTTCTCGGCGGAAACTAGCACAGATACGCAGTATTTT. Encoded protein: CASSPFSAETSTDTQYF.

This clone was observed a handful of times. The V and J genes are TRBV29-1 and TRBJ2-2; D is uncertain. This CDR3 is 16 amino acids long. Trimming removed 4 bases at V and 6 bases at J, with 21 bases between. In germline, CDR1 is SQVTM, CDR2 ANQGSEA. The CDR3 region has the DNA TGCAGCGTTGTGCAGACCTCCATTAGTACCGCCGGGGAGCTGTTTTTT. Translated, it gives CSVVQTSISTAGELFF.

The chain uses TRBV2 and TRBJ2-7; D gene uncertain. CDR3 length equals 12 residues. Germline V gene data show CDR1 as SNHLY and CDR2 as FYNNEI. V gave up 6 bases and J gave up 1 base, with 7 bases separating them. This CDR3 reads CASSAESYEQYF. CDR3 DNA sequence: TGTGCCAGCAGCGCGGAGTCCTACGAGCAGTACTTC.

This chain joins TRBV28 and TRBJ2-4; D not resolved. Germline V gene data show CDR1 as MDHEN and CDR2 as SYDVKM. The V and J ends lost 4 bases and 10 bases respectively, with 11 bases between them. The CDR3 is 12 amino acids. In nucleotides, the CDR3 is TGTGCCAGCAGTTCCGGCCATTTTATTCAGTACTTC. Its translation is CASSSGHFIQYF.

In this sample, this clone turned up a few times. The chain joins TRBV18 to TRBJ1-2; TRBD1 is a possible D gene (6 bases). The CDR3 extends over 18 amino acids. Trimming left V 4 bases short and J 3 bases short, with 24 bases between. In germline, CDR1 is KGHSH, CDR2 LQKENI. CDR3 in DNA: TGTGCCAGCTCACTTTCCCCAGCGGGGGCTGTCGCTTACTATGGCTACACCTTC. Its translation is CASSLSPAGAVAYYGYTF.

This chain connects TRBV5-4 to TRBJ2-7; D remains unclear. Per germline, CDR1 SGHNT and CDR2 YYREEE (reference sequence). CDR3 length equals 14 residues. V was shortened by 0 bases and J by 3 bases, with 10 bases between the two germline ends. Written as DNA, the CDR3 is TGTGCCAGCAGCTTGGAGGGCCCCTACTACGAGCAGTACTTC. Amino acid sequence: CASSLEGPYYEQYF.

This clone was observed a few times. The chain couples TRBV7-2 to TRBJ2-5, with TRBD2 as a possible D gene (6 bases). Germline CDR1 reads SGHTA; CDR2 reads FQGNSA. The CDR3 contains 15 residues. Trimming stripped 4 bases from V and 1 base from J, with 13 bases between. The CDR3 here is CASSSPSARQETQYF. Here the CDR3 DNA reads TGTGCCAGCAGCTCCCCTAGCGCCCGCCAAGAGACCCAGTACTTC.

The J gene is TRBJ2-1, the V gene TRBV11-3; D gene ambiguous. Per germline, CDR1 SGHNT and CDR2 YENEEA. The CDR3 has 13 amino acids. V was cut by 0 bases and J by 6 bases, with 6 bases left in between. CDR3 DNA: TGTGCCAGCAGCTTAGACCATCGCAATGAGCAGTTCTTC. Amino acid sequence: CASSLDHRNEQFF.

This clone showed up just a few times. The chain links TRBV10-3 to TRBJ1-4, with 7 nucleotides matching TRBD1. In germline, CDR1 is ENHRY, CDR2 SYGVKD. J lost 1 base, V lost 9 bases, and 2 bases had no gene match. The CDR3 length is 13 residues. CDR3 amino acids: CAMRQGTNEKLFF. CDR3 nucleotide sequence: TGTGCCATGAGACAGGGAACTAATGAAAAACTGTTTTTT.

J is TRBJ2-2 and V is TRBV5-1; no clear D gene. V shed 5 bases and J shed 0 bases, with 11 bases lying between them. CDR1 and CDR2 (germline): SGHRS, YFSETQ. The CDR3 is 15 amino acids. DNA for the CDR3: TGCGCCAGCAGGTGGGCGACCACGAACACCGGGGAGCTGTTTTTT. Protein: CASRWATTNTGELFF.

This clone was counted a few times. The chain recombines TRBV27 with TRBJ2-5; 14 positions match TRBD2. Germline loops: CDR1 MNHEY, CDR2 SMNVEV (reference sequence). The CDR3 is 16 amino acids. Trimming cost V 4 bases and J 5 bases; bases outside gene matches: 6. CDR3 sequence reads: CASSSRTSGRRETQYF. The CDR3 DNA reads TGTGCCAGCAGTTCTAGGACTAGCGGGAGGAGGGAGACCCAGTACTTC.

This clone appeared a few times. The J gene is TRBJ2-3, the V gene TRBV27; TRBD1 matches 8 bases. The V segment lost 3 bases and the J segment 10 bases; nucleotides outside the gene matches: 15. The CDR3 is made up of 16 amino acids. The V gene's germline CDR1 is MNHEY and CDR2 SMNVEV (reference sequence). The CDR3 nucleotides read TGTGCCAGCAGTTTTCCCGGGACAGGAGCCCTTGGAGCGCAGTATTTT. Encoded protein: CASSFPGTGALGAQYF.

The chain joins TRBV30 to TRBJ2-1; 15 bases line up with TRBD2. J lost 2 bases, V lost 1 base, and 0 bases had no gene match. This CDR3 is built from 16 residues. Germline lookup yields CDR1 GTSNPN and CDR2 SVGIG (reference sequence). CDR3 sequence (DNA): TGTGCCTGGAGTGGGACTAGCGGGAGGGCCTACAATGAGCAGTTCTTC. Amino acid sequence: CAWSGTSGRAYNEQFF. The complete variable domain, with remaining parts taken from reference TRBV30 and TRBJ2-1, reads SQTIHQWPATLVQPVGSPLSLECTVEGTSNPNLYWYRQAAGRGLQLLFYSVGIGQISSEVPQNLSASRPQDRQFILSSKKLLLSDSGFYLCAWSGTSGRAYNEQFFGPGTRLTVL.

The rearrangement links TRBV29-1 to TRBJ2-1; 8 positions match TRBD2. V lost 5 bases, J lost 4 bases, and 4 bases stayed unmatched. CDR1 and CDR2 from the germline V gene are SQVTM and ANQGSEA. The CDR3 has 13 residues. The CDR3 DNA reads TGCAGCGTTCGGGAGGGCGTATACAATGAGCAGTTCTTC. Translated: CSVREGVYNEQFF.

This chain connects TRBV4-1 to TRBJ2-3, with D possibly matching TRBD1 (5 bases). Germline V gene lookup returns CDR1 MGHRA and CDR2 YSYEKL. V lost 4 bases, J lost 5 bases, and 7 bases lay in between. The CDR3 is 12 residues long. The CDR3 DNA reads as TGCGCCAGCAGCCCCCAGGGAGATACGCAGTATTTT. Its protein product is CASSPQGDTQYF.

The rearrangement joins TRBV14 to TRBJ2-1; D is unclear. Germline CDR1 is SGHDN and CDR2 is FVKESK. The CDR3 has 14 residues. V lost 1 base to trimming and J lost 4 bases, with 8 bases between them. The CDR3 loop is CASSQATVYNEQFF. CDR3 nucleotides: TGTGCCAGCAGCCAAGCGACCGTTTACAATGAGCAGTTCTTC. Drawing the rest from reference TRBV14 and TRBJ2-1, the complete variable domain is EAGVTQFPSHSVIEKGQTVTLRCDPISGHDNLYWYRRVMGKEIKFLLHFVKESKQDESGMPNNRFLAERTGGTYSTLKVQPAELEDSGVYFCASSQATVYNEQFFGPGTRLTVL.

There are a few counts of this clone. The chain uses TRBV6-5 and TRBJ2-3; D is possibly TRBD2 (5 bases). In germline, CDR1 is MNHEY, CDR2 SVGAGI. CDR3 length: 12 residues. The germline V and J ends were trimmed by 6 bases and 1 base, with 5 bases remaining between them. CDR3 region: CASREGTDTQYF. The CDR3 DNA follows: TGTGCCAGCAGGGAGGGCACAGATACGCAGTATTTT.

This clone was found a few times. The chain carries TRBV9 and TRBJ2-1; a weak D match, TRBD2 (5 bases). This CDR3 has 15 amino acids. Between the trimmed V and J ends, which lost 3 bases and 5 bases, there was a span of 15 bases. In germline, CDR1 is SGDLS, CDR2 YYNGEE. CDR3 sequence: CASSAPYGGNNEQFF. The CDR3 DNA sequence: TGTGCCAGCAGCGCCCCTTACGGAGGTAACAATGAGCAGTTCTTC. The whole variable domain, filled in from reference TRBV9 and TRBJ2-1, reads DSGVTQTPKHLITATGQRVTLRCSPRSGDLSVYWYQQSLDQGLQFLIQYYNGEERAKGNILERFSAQQFPDLHSELNLSSLELGDSALYFCASSAPYGGNNEQFFGPGTRLTVL.

A few counts support this clone. The gene calls are TRBV5-1 and TRBJ2-2, with 7 bases identical to TRBD1. Losses at the gene ends were 4 bases for V and 7 bases for J; bases not matched to a gene: 7. Germline loops: CDR1 SGHRS, CDR2 YFSETQ. The CDR3 has 14 residues. CDR3 in amino acids: CASSLTGRSGELFF. For the CDR3, the DNA is TGCGCCAGCAGCCTGACAGGGCGGAGCGGGGAGCTGTTTTTT.

This sequence joins TRBV9 and TRBJ2-3, with D unclear. In germline, CDR1 is SGDLS, CDR2 YYNGEE. The CDR3 sequence is 14 residues long. V lost 4 bases and J lost 0, with 9 bases in between. CDR3: CASSRRASTDTQYF. For the CDR3, the DNA is TGTGCCAGCAGCCGCCGGGCTAGCACAGATACGCAGTATTTT.

The genes are TRBV9 and TRBJ2-1; 8 nucleotides match TRBD2. Germline trimming cut 4 bases from V and 5 bases from J; bases unmatched to any gene: 14. Germline V lookup: CDR1 SGDLS, CDR2 YYNGEE. The CDR3 covers 17 residues. CDR3 residues: CASSPRVSGRRDNEQFF. The CDR3 nucleotides read TGTGCCAGCAGCCCCCGAGTGAGCGGGAGAAGGGACAATGAGCAGTTCTTC.

This clone was counted a few times. This chain links TRBV4-1 with TRBJ2-1; D uncertain. CDR1 and CDR2 from the germline V gene are MGHRA and YSYEKL. This CDR3 comprises 17 residues. V lost 1 base to trimming and J lost 1 base, with 14 bases between them. In nucleotides, the CDR3 is TGCGCCAGCAGCCAAGTTTCTGCGTTCCTGTCCTACAATGAGCAGTTCTTC. It is translated as CASSQVSAFLSYNEQFF.

The V gene is TRBV9, the J gene TRBJ2-6; D call uncertain. Per germline, CDR1 SGDLS and CDR2 YYNGEE. The CDR3 spans 17 residues. The V end lost 0 bases, the J end lost 0 bases, and 10 bases lay between the germline ends. For the CDR3, the DNA is TGTGCCAGCAGCGTAGGGCAGGTTAGCTCTGGGGCCAACGTCCTGACTTTC. This codes for CASSVGQVSSGANVLTF.

V gene TRBV29-1 combines with J gene TRBJ1-5; perhaps TRBD1 as D (6 bases). Trimming pared 3 bases from V and 5 bases from J, leaving 11 bases between. Germline V gene lookup returns CDR1 SQVTM and CDR2 ANQGSEA. The CDR3 runs to 13 residues. The CDR3 sequence: CSVDTGRDQPQHF. As DNA, the CDR3 is TGCAGCGTTGACACAGGGAGGGATCAGCCCCAGCATTTT.

This rearrangement joins TRBV14 to TRBJ2-3, with D hard to call. From germline, CDR1 is SGHDN and CDR2 FVKESK. Trimming shortened V by 1 base and J by 1 base, and 3 bases separated the two germline ends. CDR3 length: 13 residues. The CDR3 region is CASSQGGTDTQYF. The DNA for the CDR3 is TGTGCCAGCAGCCAAGGTGGCACAGATACGCAGTATTTT.

This clone was recorded a few times. This chain joins TRBV9 and TRBJ2-1; TRBD2 aligns across 12 bases. CDR1 is SGDLS, CDR2 YYNGEE, per germline. V trimming: 0 bases; J trimming: 0 bases; junction bases outside the gene matches: 1. This CDR3 region has 17 residues. The CDR3 spells CASSVGTSGNSYNEQFF. CDR3 bases: TGTGCCAGCAGCGTAGGGACTAGCGGGAACTCCTACAATGAGCAGTTCTTC.